The subject of this entry is one T cell receptor (beta chain). These data come from a study of blood T cell repertoires in COVID-19. About the study: There were acute and convalescent COVID-19 samples, and they came from the United States, Italy and Spain. PBMCs, B-cell-depleted T cells, or T cells provided the cDNA or gDNA that made up the material.

Original processing methods: It was from reference gene primer amplification that nucleated cell counts were estimated. Measured with immunoSEQ multiplex PCR; TCRdb has only the in-frame clones, and not every one. Clone size and V and J calls were adopted from that table, with D and trimming inferred from the DNA. Of 150,000 to 200,000 clones in the sample, approximately 90% were seen once. CDR3 length: 19 residues. Germline V gene sequence: CDR1 LGHDT, CDR2 YNNKEL (reference sequence). J gave up 5 bases and V 6 bases, and 20 bases lay outside the gene matches. The source of this sequence is a man between 18 and 29 years old with active or convalescent COVID-19. The gene calls are TRBV3-1 (or the pseudogene TRBV3-2) and TRBJ2-1; 9 bases agree with TRBD2. The sequencing sample was made of peripheral blood. CDR3 coding DNA: TGTGCCAGCAGGCCGGAATGGGTAGCGGGAGAGGATTTGGACAATGAGCAGTTCTTC. It encodes CASRPEWVAGEDLDNEQFF.